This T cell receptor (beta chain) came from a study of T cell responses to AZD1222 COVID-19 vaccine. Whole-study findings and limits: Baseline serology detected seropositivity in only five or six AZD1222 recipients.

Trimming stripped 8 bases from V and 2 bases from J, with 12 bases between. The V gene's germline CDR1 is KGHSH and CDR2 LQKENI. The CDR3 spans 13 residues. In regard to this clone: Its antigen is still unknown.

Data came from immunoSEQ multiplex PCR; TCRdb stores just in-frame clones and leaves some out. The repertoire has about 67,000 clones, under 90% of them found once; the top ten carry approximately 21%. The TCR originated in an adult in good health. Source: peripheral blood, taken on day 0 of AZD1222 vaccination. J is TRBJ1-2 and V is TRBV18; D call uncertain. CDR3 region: CASRQDVNYGYTF. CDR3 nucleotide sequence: TGTGCCAGCCGCCAGGATGTGAACTATGGCTACACCTTC.